One sample yielded the 18 T cell receptor beta chains listed below, sequenced in a study of blood T cell repertoires in COVID-19. The data were produced by immunoSEQ multiplex PCR, yet TCRdb's version contains in-frame clones alone and is incomplete. The repertoire includes 100,000 to 120,000 clones, 76% of them detected once, and around 4% sits in the top ten. The sample was peripheral blood. The source of these receptors is an elderly woman with acute or convalescent COVID-19.

The V call is TRBV4-1, the J call TRBJ1-5, with TRBD1 identical over 7 bases. V was clipped by 4 bases and J by 10 bases; unmatched bases: 16. Germline CDR1 reads MGHRA; CDR2 reads YSYEKL. This CDR3 contains 16 residues. CDR3 nucleotides: TGCGCCAGCAGCCTTCGGGTAACAGGGGCCTCGAGTCCCCAGCATTTT. It encodes CASSLRVTGASSPQHF.

The chain recombines TRBV9 with TRBJ1-2; the match to TRBD1 covers 9 bases. CDR3 length: 12 residues. Trimming took 5 bases from V and 7 from J; bases not matched to a gene: 3. Germline CDR1 SGDLS, CDR2 YYNGEE. The CDR3 coding sequence is TGTGCCAGCAGTGGACAGGGGATTGGCTACACCTTC. Its protein product is CASSGQGIGYTF.

This chain joins TRBV11-2 and TRBJ2-2; a weak D match, TRBD2 (6 bases). Germline loops: CDR1 SGHAT, CDR2 FQNNGV. Trimming left V 7 bases short and J 1 base short, with 13 bases between. The CDR3 totals 15 residues. CDR3 in DNA: TGTGCCAGCACCTACTGGGGAGGGAACACCGGGGAGCTGTTTTTT. Translation: CASTYWGGNTGELFF.

The J gene is TRBJ1-1, the V gene TRBV6-5; D is uncertain. The length of the CDR3 is 14 residues. V was pared by 6 bases and J by 0 bases, with 11 bases between. Germline V gene data show CDR1 as MNHEY and CDR2 as SVGAGI. In nucleotides, the CDR3 is TGTGCCAGCAGGGAGATATCAGTGAACACTGAAGCTTTCTTT. It encodes CASREISVNTEAFF.

This clone occurred a few times. This chain uses TRBV27 with TRBJ1-4; 9 bases line up with TRBD1. The V gene's germline CDR1 is MNHEY and CDR2 SMNVEV (reference sequence). The CDR3 is made up of 14 amino acids. Unmatched junction bases numbered 7, after V lost 6 bases and J lost 8 bases. The CDR3 DNA reads TGTGCCAGCAGACGTAAGGGACAGGGCGAAAAACTGTTTTTT. Translating gives CASRRKGQGEKLFF.

This chain joins TRBV6-5 and TRBJ2-1; possibly TRBD1 for D (6 bases). CDR1 is MNHEY, CDR2 SVGAGI, per germline. This CDR3 has 11 residues. Trimming shortened V by 7 bases and J by 5 bases, and 6 bases separated the two germline ends. The CDR3 protein is CASKGDNEQFF. For the CDR3, the DNA is TGTGCCAGCAAGGGGGACAATGAGCAGTTCTTC.

This chain connects TRBV2 to TRBJ2-5; D may be TRBD1 (6 bases). The V end lost 7 bases, the J end lost 10 bases, and 13 bases lay between the germline ends. Looked up from germline, CDR1 is SNHLY and CDR2 is FYNNEI. The length of the CDR3 is 11 residues. CDR3 region: CASTENRVQYF. In nucleotides, the CDR3 is TGTGCCAGCACTGAGAACAGGGTCCAGTACTTC.

J is TRBJ2-1 and V is TRBV7-9; the match to TRBD2 covers 9 bases. V was clipped by 0 bases and J by 0 bases; unmatched bases: 3. The CDR3 has 17 residues. CDR1 and CDR2 from the germline V gene are SEHNR and FQNEAQ (reference sequence). CDR3 DNA: TGTGCCAGCAGCTTAGCGGCTAGCGGGGACTCCTACAATGAGCAGTTCTTC. It yields the protein CASSLAASGDSYNEQFF.

This clone appeared once. This chain joins TRBV27 and TRBJ1-5, with D uncertain. The CDR3 runs 13 residues. Germline loops: CDR1 MNHEY, CDR2 SMNVEV (reference sequence). Trimming took 4 bases from V and 2 from J, leaving 6 bases between them. CDR3: CASSWGGNQPQHF. CDR3 in DNA: TGTGCCAGCAGTTGGGGAGGCAATCAGCCCCAGCATTTT.

The V and J genes are TRBV4-1 and TRBJ2-3; TRBD2 might be the D (5 bases). CDR3 length: 15 residues. V was shortened by 2 bases and J by 6 bases, with 15 bases between the two germline ends. In germline, CDR1 is MGHRA, CDR2 YSYEKL. The CDR3: CASSQSTELADTQYF. The CDR3 nucleotides read TGCGCCAGCAGCCAATCAACCGAGTTAGCGGATACGCAGTATTTT.

The rearrangement uses TRBV19 and TRBJ2-6; 9 positions match TRBD1. J gave up 0 bases and V 7 bases, and 7 bases lay outside the gene matches. CDR3 length: 17 amino acids. From germline, CDR1 is LNHDA and CDR2 SQIVND (reference sequence). The CDR3 protein is CASTRTGVSSGANVLTF. DNA for the CDR3: TGTGCCAGTACCCGGACAGGGGTTAGCTCTGGGGCCAACGTCCTGACTTTC.

J is TRBJ2-1 and V is TRBV4-1, with D possibly TRBD1 on 6 matching bases. This CDR3 is 17 amino acids long. Between the trimmed V and J ends, which lost 1 base and 6 bases, there was a span of 19 bases. Germline CDR1 reads MGHRA; CDR2 reads YSYEKL. The CDR3 loop reads CASSQGYGTPTINEQFF. The DNA of the CDR3 is TGCGCCAGCAGCCAAGGCTACGGGACACCAACTATCAATGAGCAGTTCTTC.

The genes are TRBV10-2 and TRBJ1-3; TRBD1 aligns across 7 bases. The CDR3 contains 18 residues. V lost 8 bases, J lost 4 bases, and 20 bases stayed unmatched. Looked up from germline, CDR1 is WSHSY and CDR2 is SAAADI. CDR3 in amino acids: CASGRDSPSSIGGNTIYF. For the CDR3, the DNA is TGCGCCAGCGGTCGGGACAGTCCTTCAAGTATTGGGGGAAACACCATATATTTT.

This clone appeared once. The CDR3 DNA follows: TGTGCCAGCAGCCACCTGTGGGGGCGCGCCACTGAAGCTTTCTTT. This codes for CASSHLWGRATEAFF. V gene TRBV6-5 combines with J gene TRBJ1-1; D is possibly TRBD1 (6 bases). Germline lookup yields CDR1 MNHEY and CDR2 SVGAGI. This CDR3 is built from 15 residues. Trimming removed 6 bases at V and 4 bases at J, with 18 bases between.

The chain joins TRBV19 to TRBJ1-1; tentatively, D is TRBD1 (6 bases). This CDR3 has 14 residues. Germline V CDR1 and CDR2: LNHDA, SQIVND (reference sequence). Trimming took off 4 bases at V and 2 bases at J, with 11 bases between the two ends. CDR3 nucleotides: TGTGCCAGTAGTAGGGCAGGGGATAACACTGAAGCTTTCTTT. Translated, it gives CASSRAGDNTEAFF.

The rearrangement uses TRBV5-8 and TRBJ1-1, with a possible D match to TRBD1 (6 bases). The CDR3 totals 15 residues. Germline assignment: CDR1 SGHTS and CDR2 YDEGEE. Trimming cost V 4 bases and J 1 base, with 14 bases left between them. The CDR3 DNA follows: TGTGCCAGCAGCCTGAACAGGGTAGGGAACACTGAAGCTTTCTTT. Residues: CASSLNRVGNTEAFF. Based on the CDR3 plus reference TRBV5-8 and TRBJ1-1, the full variable domain is EAGVTQSPTHLIKTRGQQATLRCSPISGHTSVYWYQQALGLGLQFLLWYDEGEERNRGNFPPRFSGRQFPNYSSELNVNALELEDSALYLCASSLNRVGNTEAFFGQGTRLTVV.

The chain combines TRBV6-1 with TRBJ2-3, with TRBD2 identical over 10 bases. Germline V gene lookup returns CDR1 MNHNS and CDR2 SASEGT. This CDR3 is built from 16 residues. J lost 1 base, V lost 4 bases, and 5 bases had no gene match. The DNA for the CDR3 is TGTGCCAGCAGTGCCATAGCGGGGGGAGGCACAGATACGCAGTATTTT. It codes for CASSAIAGGGTDTQYF.

The rearrangement joins TRBV5-1 to TRBJ1-2, with TRBD1 as a possible D gene (6 bases). Germline CDR1 reads SGHRS; CDR2 reads YFSETQ. The length of the CDR3 is 14 residues. The germline V and J ends were trimmed by 5 bases and 8 bases, with 19 bases remaining between them. The CDR3, as DNA: TGCGCCAGCAGGGACAGCTCTGGCTCTGACGGCTACACCTTC. Its translation: CASRDSSGSDGYTF.